The rows below give T cell receptor beta chains drawn from one sample of a study of blood T cell repertoires in COVID-19. Profiled with immunoSEQ multiplex PCR; TCRdb holds only in-frame clones, not every one. The sample lists 160,000 or so clones, roughly 87% occurring once. The sample comprised PBMCs or T cells enriched from blood (not recorded which). These receptors all stem from a human donor with acute COVID-19. The donor label of this sample is uncertain. CDR3s include the opening cysteine and the closing phenylalanine or tryptophan. Fields, in order: J gene, V gene, CDR3 protein.

TRBJ1-2,TRBV30,CAWSTGYGYTF
TRBJ2-1,TRBV3-1/TRBV3-2,CASSLRSGKNNEQFF
TRBJ2-1,TRBV27,CASSLLPGQTTNEQFF
TRBJ1-1,TRBV6-1,CASSEGGGVTEAFF
TRBJ2-3,TRBV5-1,CASSSAWGVEADTQYF
TRBJ2-7,TRBV6-5,CASSYSRDRGDEQYF
TRBJ2-2,TRBV5-6,CAGETGNGELFF
TRBJ2-3,TRBV15,CATIYLNSSNTQYF
TRBJ2-7,TRBV25-1,CASSEPGTGYEQYF
TRBJ2-7,TRBV10-3,CAISESIGLAASYEQYF
TRBJ2-5,TRBV5-6,CASRPTGGGRETQYF
TRBJ1-2,TRBV3-1/TRBV3-2,CASSPQGQPYGYTF
TRBJ2-3,TRBV27,CASSFITSGGLDTQYF
TRBJ2-2,TRBV2,CASSPSGGASGELFF
TRBJ2-1,TRBV7-3,CASSKRTGMTNEQFF
TRBJ2-6,TRBV5-1,CASSLGSSGANVLTF
TRBJ1-3,TRBV19,CASSMLPSYSGNTIYF
TRBJ2-1,TRBV29-1,CSVESRDRVVF
TRBJ2-1,TRBV10-3,CAISESGQWNEQFF
TRBJ1-1,TRBV7-9,CASTTGDTEAFF
TRBJ2-3,TRBV9,CASSVAIWRGQGTDTQYF
TRBJ2-3,TRBV9,CASSVVLAGGTDTQYF
TRBJ1-2,TRBV20-1,CSARDLGHDTF
TRBJ2-7,TRBV15,CATSSRRGGSYEQYF
TRBJ2-5,TRBV5-6,CASSSTSGVEETQYF
TRBJ1-4,TRBV30,CAWSVVGRAEKLFF
TRBJ2-1,TRBV3-1/TRBV3-2,CASSQDKGGGYTYNEQFF
TRBJ1-1,TRBV30,CAWSQEQATEAFF
TRBJ1-1,TRBV6-2/TRBV6-3,CASSSGVTEAFF
TRBJ1-2,TRBV5-1,CASSLVGSGDGYTF
TRBJ1-2,TRBV30,CAWGPWTGPNGYTF
TRBJ2-3,TRBV18,CASSPGQADTQYF
TRBJ2-7,TRBV18,CASSDRQVPYEQYF
TRBJ1-2,TRBV13,CASSGRDRRYGYTF
TRBJ2-7,TRBV30,CAWSVGTGSSYEQYF
TRBJ2-7,TRBV6-5,CASRGTSGGPYEQYF
TRBJ1-5,TRBV10-2,CASSESGTLWSNQPQHF
TRBJ1-2,TRBV19,CASSIGQLGYTF
TRBJ1-1,TRBV7-2,CASSLAFGTSKAFF
TRBJ1-2,TRBV19,CASSIGGPNYGYTF
TRBJ2-7,TRBV5-8,CASSLVQGAIYEQYF
TRBJ2-5,TRBV7-3,CASSPDRGRQETQYF
TRBJ1-3,TRBV11-2,CASSDIRSSGNTIYF
TRBJ2-2,TRBV5-1,CASSDPGASGPGELFF
TRBJ1-1,TRBV5-6,CASSLGGTDNTEAFF
TRBJ1-2,TRBV4-1,CASSQGQGYGYTF
TRBJ1-2,TRBV5-1,CASSWKGDGYTF
TRBJ1-3,TRBV7-8,CASSRRRGNTIYF
TRBJ2-3,TRBV6-5,CASTPGGSYTQYF
TRBJ1-2,TRBV19,CATLPGQGVSGYTF
TRBJ2-1,TRBV27,CASSFGAANNEQFF
TRBJ1-3,TRBV10-3,CAISETGGSGNTIYF
TRBJ2-1,TRBV5-1,CASSPGTGSANEQFF
TRBJ1-1,TRBV4-3,CASSQTGLGMNTEAFF
TRBJ1-6,TRBV7-2,CASSNRNYNSPLHF
TRBJ1-2,TRBV19,CARTGGGYTF
TRBJ2-3,TRBV6-5,CASLGRGLFLDTQYF
TRBJ1-1,TRBV14,CASSLTGFSTEAFF
TRBJ1-2,TRBV11-2,CASSYRDGPYGYTF